What follows are 4 T cell receptor beta chains derived from one specimen sequenced in a study of identical twins. TCRdb itself ran the 5' RACE reads through MiXCR, one entry per CDR3 protein. Among 150,000 or so distinct CDR3 sequences listed, around 3.5% were seen once. The sample comprised memory T cells sorted from blood. The source is a man aged 18-30 years in good health.

Of note for this clonotype: This could be a read error, since a much larger clone is one nucleotide away. The V gene is TRBV5-1, the J gene TRBJ1-1, with D tentatively TRBD1 (6 bases). The V end lost 2 bases, the J end lost 5 bases, and 13 bases lay between the germline ends. In germline, CDR1 is SGHRS, CDR2 YFSETQ. This CDR3 region has 14 residues. As DNA, the CDR3 is TGCGCCAGCAGCTTTAGAGGGGGGGGTACTGAAGCTTTCTTT. This gives the protein CASSFRGGGTEAFF.

This clonotype has ten or more counts. The chain is built from TRBV5-6 and TRBJ2-7, with 9 bases that match TRBD2. This CDR3 comprises 14 residues. Germline-derived CDR1 and CDR2 are SGHDT and YYEEEE. J gave up 2 bases and V 2 bases, and 2 bases lay outside the gene matches. The CDR3, as DNA: TGTGCCAGCAGCTTCGGCGGGAGGGCCTACGAGCAGTACGTC. Translation gives CASSFGGRAYEQYV.

This clonotype showed up many times. V is TRBV27 and J is TRBJ2-7, with D possibly being TRBD1 (5 bases). This CDR3 has 13 amino acids. Trimming removed 5 bases at V and 3 bases at J, with 11 bases between. The germline V gene has CDR1 MNHEY and CDR2 SMNVEV (reference sequence). CDR3 loop: CASSRTDSYEQYF. The CDR3 bases are TGTGCCAGCAGTAGGACCGACAGCTACGAGCAGTACTTC.

This clonotype was counted many times. The chain couples TRBV12-3 or TRBV12-4 to TRBJ1-3, with 7 bases that match TRBD1. The CDR3 length is 14 residues. The V and J ends lost 6 bases and 6 bases, in that order; junction bases with no gene match: 8. CDR3 DNA sequence: TGTGCCAGCAGCGCTCGTCAGGGGGTAAACACCATATATTTT. The encoded protein is CASSARQGVNTIYF.